This TCR beta chain was obtained from a study of T-cell reconstitution after alpha-beta-depleted transplantation in children. This CDR3 comprises 16 residues. Germline lookup yields CDR1 SGHRS and CDR2 YFSETQ. Trimming cost V 5 bases and J 5 bases, with 23 bases left between them. This clonotype turned up a few times. Its antigen is unidentified. Study-wide findings and caveats: Several hundred expanded graft clones reportedly were the source of alpha-beta T cells about two months after transplant. T cells produced anew were the main source of T-cell counts and diversity one year after transplant.

Unique molecular identifiers were incorporated into the prepared TCRbeta library. TCRdb itself ran the PCR reads through MiXCR, one entry per CDR3 protein. The table shows some 260,000 distinct CDR3 sequences, with about 24% occurring only once. This TCR derives from a female patient aged 2-9 years who had a stem cell transplant for congenital amegakaryocytic thrombocytopenia, so the T cells may come from the graft donor. The chain is built from TRBV5-1 and TRBJ2-7, with unresolved D. The sequencing here drew on PBMCs, mostly from graft donor cells, taken 360 days after TCRalphabeta/CD19-depleted stem cell transplant. CDR3 in DNA: TGCGCCAGCAGGAAAACCCTACGGACCGGCCAGGACGAGCAGTACTTC. It translates to CASRKTLRTGQDEQYF.